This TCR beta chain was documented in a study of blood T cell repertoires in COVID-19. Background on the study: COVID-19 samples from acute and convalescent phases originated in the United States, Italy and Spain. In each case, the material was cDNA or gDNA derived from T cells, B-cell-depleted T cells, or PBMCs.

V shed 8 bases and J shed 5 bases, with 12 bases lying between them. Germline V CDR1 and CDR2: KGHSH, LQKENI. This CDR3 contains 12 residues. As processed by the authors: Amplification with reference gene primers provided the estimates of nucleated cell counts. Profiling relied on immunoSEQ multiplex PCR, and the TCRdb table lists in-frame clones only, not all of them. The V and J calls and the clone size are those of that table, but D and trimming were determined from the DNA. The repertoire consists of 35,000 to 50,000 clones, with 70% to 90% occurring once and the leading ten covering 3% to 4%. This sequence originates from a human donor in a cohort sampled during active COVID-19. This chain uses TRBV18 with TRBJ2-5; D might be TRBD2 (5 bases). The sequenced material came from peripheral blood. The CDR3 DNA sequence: TGTGCCAGCCTGGACTCGTTGGAGACCCAGTACTTC. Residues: CASLDSLETQYF.